This TCR beta chain was profiled in a study of regulatory dendritic cells for organ transplantation. Study-wide findings and caveats: The authors noted considerable between-person heterogeneity in alloreactive memory CD8+ cells. Memory CD8+ clonal expansion seemed more limited with regulatory than mature dendritic cells.

Sequenced by immunoSEQ multiplex PCR; TCRdb stores in-frame clones only, minus some. Of some 19,000 clones in the sample, about 80% were seen once. This clone was counted a few times. Its antigen is as yet unknown. The sequencing sample was made of memory CD4+ T cells from blood. Documented subset: CD45RO+ memory T cells. The sequence came from a human donor in good health.

The chain's CDR3 is CASSGERGGKNEQFF. As DNA, the CDR3 is TGTGCCAGTAGTGGAGAGCGGGGGGGAAAGAATGAGCAGTTCTTC. V is TRBV19 and J is TRBJ2-1; 10 bases align to TRBD2. V shed 5 bases and J 7 bases; nucleotides not matched to a gene: 8. The CDR3 runs 15 residues. Germline V lookup: CDR1 LNHDA, CDR2 SQIVND (reference sequence).